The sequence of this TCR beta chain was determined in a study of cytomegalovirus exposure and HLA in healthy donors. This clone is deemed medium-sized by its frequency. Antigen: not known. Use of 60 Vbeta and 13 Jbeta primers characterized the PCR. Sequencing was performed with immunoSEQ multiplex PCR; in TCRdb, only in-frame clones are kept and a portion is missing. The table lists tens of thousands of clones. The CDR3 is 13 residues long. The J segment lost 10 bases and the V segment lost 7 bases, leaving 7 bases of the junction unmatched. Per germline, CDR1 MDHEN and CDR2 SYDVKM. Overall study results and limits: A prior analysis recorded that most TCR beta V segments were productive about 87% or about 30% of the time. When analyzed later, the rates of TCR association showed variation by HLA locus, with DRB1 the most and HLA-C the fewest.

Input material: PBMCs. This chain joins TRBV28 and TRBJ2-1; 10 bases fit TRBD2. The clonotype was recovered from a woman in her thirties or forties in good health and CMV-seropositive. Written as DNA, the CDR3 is TGTGCCAGCATTCGATTAGCGGGAGGAGAGCAGTTCTTC. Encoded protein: CASIRLAGGEQFF.